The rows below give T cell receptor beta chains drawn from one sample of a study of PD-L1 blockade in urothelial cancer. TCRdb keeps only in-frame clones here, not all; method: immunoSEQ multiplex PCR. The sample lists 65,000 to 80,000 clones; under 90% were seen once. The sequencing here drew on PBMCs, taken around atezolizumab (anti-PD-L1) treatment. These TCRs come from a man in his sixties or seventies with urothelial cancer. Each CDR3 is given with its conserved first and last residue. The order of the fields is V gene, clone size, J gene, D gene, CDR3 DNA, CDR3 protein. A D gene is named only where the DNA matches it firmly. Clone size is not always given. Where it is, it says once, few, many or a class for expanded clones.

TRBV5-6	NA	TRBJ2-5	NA	TGTGCCAGCAGCTGGGGGGCAGGGGGGGAGACCCAGTACTTC	CASSWGAGGETQYF
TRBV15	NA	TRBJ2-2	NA	TGTGCCACCAGCAAACCTAGCACCGGGGAGCTGTTTTTT	CATSKPSTGELFF
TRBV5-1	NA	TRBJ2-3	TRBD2	TGCGCCAGCAGCTTGGCGATAGCGGGAGGAACAGATACGCAGTATTTT	CASSLAIAGGTDTQYF
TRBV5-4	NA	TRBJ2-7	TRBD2	TGTGCCAGCAGCTTGGGGGCTAGCGGTCCCTCCCGGGTGTACGAGCAGTACTTC	CASSLGASGPSRVYEQYF
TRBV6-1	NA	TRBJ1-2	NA	TGTGCCAGCCTTAAAGGAGAAGTTACTAACTATGGCTACACCTTC	CASLKGEVTNYGYTF
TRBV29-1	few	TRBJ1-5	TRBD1	TGCAGCGTAGGAGGACAGGGGCCTAATCAGCCCCAGCATTTT	CSVGGQGPNQPQHF
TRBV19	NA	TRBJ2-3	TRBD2	TGTGCCAGTAGCTACCGGACTAGCGGGGTGAGCACAGATACGCAGTATTTT	CASSYRTSGVSTDTQYF
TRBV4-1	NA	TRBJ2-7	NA	TGCGCCAGCAGCCGCCCAAGCCGGGCTAGCGGGAAATTACAGGGGGACGAGCAGTACTTC	CASSRPSRASGKLQGDEQYF
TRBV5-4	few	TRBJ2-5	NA	TGTGCCAGCAGCTTGCTGGCGGAAGAGACCCAGTACTTC	CASSLLAEETQYF
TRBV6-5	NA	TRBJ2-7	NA	TGTGCCAGCAGTTACTCGATACCTACCTACGAGCAGTACTTC	CASSYSIPTYEQYF
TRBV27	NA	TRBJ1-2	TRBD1	TGTGCCAGCAGTTTATTAGGACAGGGGCCGTCTAACTATGGCTACACCTTC	CASSLLGQGPSNYGYTF
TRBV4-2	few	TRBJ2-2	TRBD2	TGTGCCAGCAGCCTACTAGCGGCGAACACCGGGGAGCTGTTTTTT	CASSLLAANTGELFF
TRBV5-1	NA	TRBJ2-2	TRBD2	TGCGCCAGCAGCTTGGCGGGAGGGGTCACCGGGGAGCTGTTTTTT	CASSLAGGVTGELFF
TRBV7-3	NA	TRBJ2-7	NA	TGTGCCAGCAGTCCTAGCTCTAGCTCCTACGAGCAGTACTTC	CASSPSSSSYEQYF
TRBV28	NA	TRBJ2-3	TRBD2	TGTGCCAGCAGTTTCCGACTAGCGGATACGCAGTATTTT	CASSFRLADTQYF
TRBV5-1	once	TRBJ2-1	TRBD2	TGCGCCAGCAGCTTAACCAGCGGGAGGGCCTGGGTTGAGCAGTTCTTC	CASSLTSGRAWVEQFF
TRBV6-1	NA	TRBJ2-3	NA	TGTGCCACCGACAGCTTAACAGATACGCAGTATTTT	CATDSLTDTQYF
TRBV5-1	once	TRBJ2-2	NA	TGCGCCAGCAGCTTGTCCCAGGGAACCGGGGAGCTGTTTTTT	CASSLSQGTGELFF
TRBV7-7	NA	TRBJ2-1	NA	TGTGCCAGCAGCTCAGACAGCATCAATGAGCAGTTCTTC	CASSSDSINEQFF
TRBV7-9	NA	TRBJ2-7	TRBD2	TGTGCCAGCAGCTTCCCGGACAGGACTTTAGCGGGAGGTCGCCACGAGCAGTACTTC	CASSFPDRTLAGGRHEQYF
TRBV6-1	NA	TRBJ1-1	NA	TGTGCCAGCAGTGAAATTTTTGGGGGCGTAGCTGAAGCTTTCTTT	CASSEIFGGVAEAFF
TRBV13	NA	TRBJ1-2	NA	TGTGCCAGCAGCTTCTACAGGCCCGATAACTATGGCTACACCTTC	CASSFYRPDNYGYTF
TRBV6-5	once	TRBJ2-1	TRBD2	TGTGCCAGCCTAGCGGGTGCTAGCTCCTACAATGAGCAGTTCTTC	CASLAGASSYNEQFF
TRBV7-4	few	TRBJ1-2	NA	TGTGCCAGCAGCTTTAGGGGCAGCTATGGCTACACCTTC	CASSFRGSYGYTF
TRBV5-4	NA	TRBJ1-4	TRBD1	TGTGCCAGCAGCCCGAAAACAGGGGACAATAATGAAAAACTGTTTTTT	CASSPKTGDNNEKLFF
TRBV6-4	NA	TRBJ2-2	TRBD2	TGTGCCAGCACCCCCGGCGGACTAGCGGGAGGGCCGAACACCGGGGAGCTGTTTTTT	CASTPGGLAGGPNTGELFF